The 7 T cell receptor beta chains below come from one sample, sequenced in a study of low-dose radiotherapy and immunotherapy resistance in tumors. TRAV- and TRBV-specific primers, spanning alpha and beta chains, primed first-strand cDNA. The authors amplified TCRs for about 20 PCR cycles with a constant-region primer and a V-primer adapter. TCRdb re-called the reads with MiXCR, one entry per CDR3 protein. This repertoire shows about 60,000 distinct CDR3 sequences, 20% to 25% found once; its top ten account for less than 7.5%. The sample's time point: after trial treatment. As to treatment: LDRT plus nivolumab, ipilimumab, low-dose cyclophosphamide and aspirin (RACIN trial). The source was PBMCs, collected after low-dose radiotherapy plus immunotherapy. These receptors were collected from a male donor with prostate cancer.

V and J are TRBV7-8 and TRBJ1-5; D is perhaps TRBD1 (6 bases). The CDR3 totals 16 residues. Germline V gives CDR1 SGHVS, CDR2 FQNEAQ. Trimming left V 5 bases short and J 3 bases short, with 17 bases between. In nucleotides, the CDR3 is TGTGCCAGCAGCCCGAGTGGGGGGCCCACCAATCAGCCCCAGCATTTT. It yields the protein CASSPSGGPTNQPQHF.

The chain uses TRBV3-1 and TRBJ2-7; perhaps TRBD2 as D (7 bases). Germline V gives CDR1 LGHDT, CDR2 YNNKEL (reference sequence). This CDR3 is built from 14 residues. The V gene lost 4 bases and the J gene lost 6 bases, with 16 bases spanning the gap. The CDR3 region is CASSRLGGAPEQYF. Here the CDR3 DNA reads TGTGCCAGCAGCCGACTAGGGGGGGCCCCCGAGCAGTACTTC.

V usage is TRBV9 and J usage is TRBJ2-1, with D perhaps assigned TRBD1 or TRBD2 (6 bases each). The length of the CDR3 is 14 residues. V was clipped by 5 bases and J by 9 bases, with 18 bases between them. Germline CDR1 reads SGDLS; CDR2 reads YYNGEE. CDR3 in amino acids: CASSTVLGGGEQFF. CDR3 sequence (DNA): TGTGCCAGCAGTACGGTGTTGGGGGGCGGTGAGCAGTTCTTC.

This clonotype has a count of ten or more. The chain links TRBV30 to TRBJ1-1; D remains unclear. The CDR3 is 13 residues long. Germline CDR1 GTSNPN, CDR2 SVGIG (reference sequence). V lost 8 bases to trimming and J lost 1 base, with 14 bases between them. In DNA, the CDR3 is TGTGCCGCCGCCCGACCCCAGAACACTGAAGCTTTCTTT. Residues: CAAARPQNTEAFF. The variable domain in full, completed from reference TRBV30 and TRBJ1-1, reads SQTIHQWPATLVQPVGSPLSLECTVEGTSNPNLYWYRQAAGRGLQLLFYSVGIGQISSEVPQNLSASRPQDRQFILSSKKLLLSDSGFYLCAAARPQNTEAFFGQGTRLTVV.

This clonotype has only a few counts. A far bigger clonotype differs at one base, so this is likely a read error. V gene TRBV2 combines with J gene TRBJ2-5; D is possibly TRBD1 (6 bases). Trimming took 2 bases from V and 11 from J, leaving 15 bases between them. CDR1 is SNHLY and CDR2 is FYNNEI in the germline V gene. The CDR3 loop spans 13 amino acids. The CDR3 loop reads CASSEIRDNEQYF. In DNA, the CDR3 is TGTGCCAGCAGTGAAATAAGGGACAATGAGCAGTACTTC.

This clonotype has a count of ten or more. CDR3 sequence (DNA): TGTGCCAGCAGCTCACTTAGCGGGGGGGGCTACGAGCAGTACTTC. Its protein product is CASSSLSGGGYEQYF. The chain recombines TRBV5-4 with TRBJ2-7; the match to TRBD2 covers 11 bases. V trimming: 3 bases; J trimming: 3 bases; junction bases outside the gene matches: 5. The CDR3 loop spans 15 amino acids. CDR1 SGHNT and CDR2 YYREEE come from the germline V gene (reference sequence).

This clonotype was recorded at least ten times. The genes are TRBV6-1 and TRBJ1-5; D possibly corresponds to TRBD1 (5 bases). Germline values: CDR1 MNHNS, CDR2 SASEGT. The CDR3 has 16 amino acids. Trimming pared 4 bases from V and 0 bases from J, leaving 13 bases between. CDR3 residues: CASSGPGGGSNQPQHF. The CDR3, as DNA: TGTGCCAGCAGTGGCCCCGGGGGGGGTAGCAATCAGCCCCAGCATTTT.